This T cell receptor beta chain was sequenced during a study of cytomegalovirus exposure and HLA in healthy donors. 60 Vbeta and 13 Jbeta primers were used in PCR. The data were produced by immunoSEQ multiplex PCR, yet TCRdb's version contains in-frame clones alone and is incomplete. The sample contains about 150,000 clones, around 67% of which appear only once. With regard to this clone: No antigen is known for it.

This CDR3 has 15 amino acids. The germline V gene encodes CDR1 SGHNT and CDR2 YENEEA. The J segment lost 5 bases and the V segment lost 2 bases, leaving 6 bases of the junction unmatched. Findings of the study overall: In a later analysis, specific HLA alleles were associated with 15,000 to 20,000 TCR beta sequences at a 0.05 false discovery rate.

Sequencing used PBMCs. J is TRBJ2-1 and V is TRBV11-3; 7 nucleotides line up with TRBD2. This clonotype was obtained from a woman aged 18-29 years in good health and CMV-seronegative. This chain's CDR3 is CASSLWGGLDNEQFF. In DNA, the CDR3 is TGTGCCAGCAGCTTATGGGGAGGGTTAGACAATGAGCAGTTCTTC.